One sample yielded the 31 T cell receptor beta chains listed below, sequenced in a study of T-cell memory formation after mild COVID-19. Each CDR3 protein gets one entry after TCRdb re-called the 5' RACE reads with MiXCR. The table lists around 200,000 distinct CDR3 sequences, 15% to 20% of them singletons. The sample taken for sequencing was PBMCs or a T cell subset sorted from them (not recorded which). The source is an adult woman who had mild COVID-19 (a few samples of this study predate the infection). Cell type and time point are not known.

This clonotype turned up a few times. The J gene is TRBJ2-1, the V gene TRBV23-1, with a possible D match to TRBD1 (6 bases). TRBV23-1 is identified as an open reading frame with a role that is uncertain. Trimming took off 0 bases at V and 8 bases at J, with 23 bases between the two ends. The CDR3 extends over 18 amino acids. The CDR3 nucleotides are TGCGCCAGCAGTCAATCTTTCGGTCTCTGGGGGCTGGTGTATGAGCAGTTCTTC. It encodes CASSQSFGLWGLVYEQFF.

This clonotype turned up a few times. CDR3 sequence (DNA): TGTGCCAGCAGATTTCGACAGGACGATAATCAGCCCCAGCATTTT. It codes for CASRFRQDDNQPQHF. The chain employs TRBV6-6 and TRBJ1-5; the D gene is possibly TRBD1 (6 bases). The germline V gene encodes CDR1 MNHNY and CDR2 SVGAGI (reference sequence). The CDR3 is made up of 15 amino acids. V lost 6 bases, J lost 4 bases, and 16 bases lay in between.

This clonotype was found a few times. The chain uses TRBV7-3 and TRBJ2-4, with D perhaps matching TRBD1 (7 bases). CDR3 length equals 16 residues. Trimming shortened V by 5 bases and J by 0 bases, and 14 bases separated the two germline ends. The germline gives CDR1 SGHTA, CDR2 FQGTGA. Here the CDR3 DNA reads TGTGCCAGCAGCCCCCAGGGGGGCCTAGCCAAAAACATTCAGTACTTC. It yields the protein CASSPQGGLAKNIQYF.

The V gene is TRBV20-1, the J gene TRBJ2-7; D perhaps matches TRBD1 (6 bases). Germline loops: CDR1 DFQATT, CDR2 SNEGSKA (reference sequence). The CDR3 spans 13 residues. V was trimmed by 3 bases and J by 0 bases, leaving 9 bases between them. This CDR3 reads CSASRDNSYEQYF. The CDR3 DNA reads TGCAGTGCTAGCCGGGACAACTCCTACGAGCAGTACTTC.

This clonotype was found many times. J is TRBJ1-1 and V is TRBV18, with D unresolved. V was trimmed by 3 bases and J by 1 base, leaving 6 bases between them. Germline V CDR1 and CDR2: KGHSH, LQKENI. The CDR3 runs 13 residues. CDR3: CASSPGRNTEAFF. The CDR3 nucleotides read TGTGCCAGCTCACCCGGACGGAACACTGAAGCTTTCTTT.

The chain recombines TRBV4-1 with TRBJ1-1; 7 bases map to TRBD1. The J segment lost 5 bases and the V segment lost 0 bases, leaving 12 bases of the junction unmatched. Germline CDR1 reads MGHRA; CDR2 reads YSYEKL. The CDR3 totals 17 residues. The CDR3 DNA follows: TGCGCCAGCAGCCAAGATGCCCCGGCCAGGGGGAAGACTGAAGCTTTCTTT. The encoded protein is CASSQDAPARGKTEAFF.

This chain connects TRBV7-9 to TRBJ2-7; 7 nucleotides align to TRBD2. This CDR3 has 15 amino acids. V gave up 5 bases and J gave up 0 bases; unmatched junction bases: 7. CDR1 and CDR2 (germline): SEHNR, FQNEAQ (reference sequence). CDR3 sequence: CASSPLAGDSYEQYF. CDR3 nucleotide sequence: TGTGCCAGCAGCCCTCTGGCGGGGGACTCCTACGAGCAGTACTTC.

There are a few counts of this clonotype. This sequence joins TRBV5-1 and TRBJ2-5; D remains ambiguous. Trimming left V 2 bases short and J 0 bases short, with 8 bases between. The CDR3 has 14 residues. Looked up from germline, CDR1 is SGHRS and CDR2 is YFSETQ. The CDR3 is CASSLLPDQETQYF. CDR3 coding DNA: TGCGCCAGCAGCTTACTGCCTGACCAAGAGACCCAGTACTTC.

This chain joins TRBV11-1 and TRBJ2-5; TRBD1 agrees at 9 bases. In germline, CDR1 is SGHAT, CDR2 FQDESV (reference sequence). V gave up 5 bases and J gave up 4 bases; unmatched junction bases: 5. This CDR3 contains 14 residues. In DNA form, the CDR3 reads TGTGCCAGCAGCACCACAGGGGGCGGAGAGACCCAGTACTTC. Translating gives CASSTTGGGETQYF.

The chain uses TRBV20-1 and TRBJ2-5; 9 positions agree with TRBD1. CDR1 and CDR2 from the germline V gene are DFQATT and SNEGSKA (reference sequence). The CDR3 extends over 13 amino acids. The junction had 5 bases not matched to a gene; V was cut back by 6 bases and J by 3 bases. CDR3 region: CSAEQGAEETQYF. The CDR3 region has the DNA TGCAGTGCAGAACAGGGGGCAGAAGAGACCCAGTACTTC.

This chain links TRBV28 with TRBJ2-1; possible D gene TRBD2, 6 bases. The CDR3 covers 13 residues. V was shortened by 8 bases and J by 0 bases, with 8 bases between the two germline ends. Germline V CDR1 and CDR2: MDHEN, SYDVKM. CDR3 region: CASGGGSYNEQFF. CDR3 nucleotides: TGTGCCAGCGGGGGAGGCTCCTACAATGAGCAGTTCTTC. Filled out from reference TRBV28 and TRBJ2-1, the complete variable domain reads DVKVTQSSRYLVKRTGEKVFLECVQDMDHENMFWYRQDPGLGLRLIYFSYDVKMKEKGDIPEGYSVSREKKERFSLILESASTNQTSMYLCASGGGSYNEQFFGPGTRLTVL.

The V call is TRBV2, the J call TRBJ2-3, with D possibly TRBD2 on 5 matching bases. The CDR3 is 15 amino acids. Per germline, CDR1 SNHLY and CDR2 FYNNEI. V was cut by 4 bases and J by 0 bases, with 11 bases left in between. CDR3 in amino acids: CASSVGGLSTDTQYF. CDR3 sequence (DNA): TGTGCCAGCAGTGTTGGAGGTCTTAGCACAGATACGCAGTATTTT. Complete variable domain (other parts from reference TRBV2 and TRBJ2-3): EPEVTQTPSHQVTQMGQEVILRCVPISNHLYFYWYRQILGQKVEFLVSFYNNEISEKSEIFDDQFSVERPDGSNFTLKIRSTKLEDSAMYFCASSVGGLSTDTQYFGPGTRLTVL.

The sample holds many counts of this clonotype. The rearrangement links TRBV3-1 to TRBJ1-2; 7 nucleotides match TRBD1. V lost 4 bases, J lost 3 bases, and 2 bases stayed unmatched. Germline V gene lookup returns CDR1 LGHDT and CDR2 YNNKEL (reference sequence). CDR3 length: 13 residues. CDR3 in amino acids: CASSRDSYYGYTF. In DNA form, the CDR3 reads TGTGCCAGCAGCCGGGACAGTTACTATGGCTACACCTTC. The whole variable domain, filled in from reference TRBV3-1 and TRBJ1-2, reads DTAVSQTPKYLVTQMGNDKSIKCEQNLGHDTMYWYKQDSKKFLKIMFSYNNKELIINETVPNRFSPKSPDKAHLNLHINSLELGDSAVYFCASSRDSYYGYTFGSGTRLTVV.

This chain connects TRBV7-9 to TRBJ1-1; D gene unclear. Germline values: CDR1 SEHNR, CDR2 FQNEAQ (reference sequence). The CDR3 has 15 residues. Trimming shortened V by 5 bases and J by 2 bases, and 15 bases separated the two germline ends. The CDR3 DNA reads as TGTGCCAGCAGCCGAATCGGGCTCAGAAACACTGAAGCTTTCTTT. Translated, it gives CASSRIGLRNTEAFF.

The chain employs TRBV15 and TRBJ2-1; D unclear. Germline loops: CDR1 LNHNV, CDR2 YYDKDF (reference sequence). Trimming shortened V by 2 bases and J by 2 bases, and 13 bases separated the two germline ends. This CDR3 is 16 amino acids long. The CDR3 here is CATSRYSPSTYNEQFF. CDR3 nucleotides: TGTGCCACCAGCAGATATTCTCCCTCTACCTACAATGAGCAGTTCTTC.

The chain uses TRBV25-1 and TRBJ2-7; 8 bases are shared with TRBD1. CDR1 and CDR2 from the germline V gene are MGHDK and SYGVNS. The ends lost 8 bases at V and 1 base at J; junction bases unmatched: 4. The CDR3 extends over 13 amino acids. CDR3 residues: CASQGAASYEQYF. In nucleotides, the CDR3 is TGTGCCAGCCAGGGGGCCGCATCCTACGAGCAGTACTTC.

V usage is TRBV29-1 and J usage is TRBJ2-7; 7 positions match TRBD1. This CDR3 has 11 residues. Germline CDR1 SQVTM, CDR2 ANQGSEA. V shed 7 bases, J shed 1 base, and the junction held 1 base outside the gene matches. The CDR3 DNA reads TGCAGCGCGGGACAGTCCTACGAGCAGTACTTC. Translating gives CSAGQSYEQYF.

This chain links TRBV7-9 with TRBJ2-7; a possible D gene is TRBD2 (6 bases). The CDR3 loop spans 12 amino acids. Germline V gene sequence: CDR1 SEHNR, CDR2 FQNEAQ (reference sequence). V lost 7 bases and J 6 bases, leaving 13 bases between the germline ends. The CDR3 here is CASIETGVEQYF. The CDR3 DNA is TGTGCCAGCATCGAAACGGGGGTCGAGCAGTACTTC.

The V and J genes are TRBV2 and TRBJ2-7; 9 bases are a match to TRBD1. In germline, CDR1 is SNHLY, CDR2 FYNNEI. The CDR3 totals 15 residues. Trimming took 3 bases from V and 1 from J; bases not matched to a gene: 4. CDR3: CASSEGQGPSYEQYF. The CDR3 DNA follows: TGTGCCAGCAGTGAGGGACAGGGCCCTTCCTACGAGCAGTACTTC.

This chain joins TRBV5-1 and TRBJ2-7; D tentatively fits TRBD1 or TRBD2 (5 bases each). V lost 3 bases to trimming and J lost 1 base, with 11 bases between them. The V gene's germline CDR1 is SGHRS and CDR2 YFSETQ. This CDR3 is built from 14 residues. The CDR3: CASSSGPASYEQYF. CDR3 coding DNA: TGCGCCAGCAGCTCGGGACCCGCGTCCTACGAGCAGTACTTC.

CDR3 loop: CASSTGGGDTGELFF. CDR3 in DNA: TGTGCCAGCAGCACAGGGGGCGGGGACACCGGGGAGCTGTTTTTT. The chain is built from TRBV11-3 and TRBJ2-2, with 9 bases lining up with TRBD1. With V trimmed by 5 bases and J by 3 bases, 4 bases remained unmatched. CDR3 size: 15 residues. The V gene's germline CDR1 is SGHNT and CDR2 YENEEA.

This clonotype was seen a few times. This rearrangement joins TRBV19 to TRBJ2-6; D remains unclear. Per germline, CDR1 LNHDA and CDR2 SQIVND (reference sequence). The CDR3 extends over 16 amino acids. V was trimmed by 6 bases and J by 1 base, leaving 13 bases between them. CDR3 bases: TGTGCCAGTAGCCCCTACAGTAGTTCTGGGGCCAACGTCCTGACTTTC. Translating it yields CASSPYSSSGANVLTF.

J is TRBJ2-7 and V is TRBV20-1; tentatively, D is TRBD2 (6 bases). CDR1 and CDR2 (germline): DFQATT, SNEGSKA (reference sequence). This CDR3 has 13 residues. V shed 6 bases and J shed 3 bases, with 15 bases lying between them. The CDR3, as DNA: TGCAGTGCCAGTAAGCGGGCGGGCTACGAGCAGTACTTC. Encoded protein: CSASKRAGYEQYF.

The V gene is TRBV9, the J gene TRBJ2-3; D might be TRBD1 (6 bases). CDR1 is SGDLS and CDR2 is YYNGEE in the germline V gene. V lost 1 base and J 3 bases, leaving 9 bases between the germline ends. The CDR3 is 14 residues long. CDR3 region: CASSVSGTTDTQYF. CDR3 nucleotides: TGTGCCAGCAGCGTAAGTGGGACAACAGATACGCAGTATTTT.

V and J are TRBV24-1 and TRBJ2-3, with TRBD2 as a possible D gene (6 bases). V was trimmed by 6 bases and J by 7 bases, leaving 28 bases between them. Germline V gene sequence: CDR1 KGHDR, CDR2 SFDVKD. CDR3 length: 18 residues. The CDR3 is CATSFRHATDSEGYTQYF. In nucleotides, the CDR3 is TGTGCCACCAGTTTTCGCCACGCTACCGACTCGGAGGGGTATACGCAGTATTTT.

CDR3 sequence (DNA): TGTGCCAGCAGCTTACAGGGGGCGCAGGTTACGCAGTATTTT. Protein sequence: CASSLQGAQVTQYF. This rearrangement joins TRBV12-3 or TRBV12-4 to TRBJ2-3; 9 bases are shared with TRBD1. With 6 bases clipped from V and 8 bases from J, the junction kept 9 bases outside the gene matches. CDR3 size: 14 residues.

The chain employs TRBV12-3 or TRBV12-4 and TRBJ2-3, with unresolved D. The CDR3 contains 13 residues. The ends were cut back, 3 bases at V and 0 bases at J, with 4 bases in the middle. CDR3 sequence: CASSFASTDTQYF. Written as DNA, the CDR3 is TGTGCCAGCAGTTTTGCTAGCACAGATACGCAGTATTTT.

This clonotype turned up a few times. The chain combines TRBV6-1 with TRBJ1-2; 11 bases agree with TRBD1. Losses at the gene ends were 5 bases for V and 5 bases for J; bases not matched to a gene: 7. The CDR3 runs 15 residues. CDR1 MNHNS and CDR2 SASEGT come from the germline V gene. This CDR3 is CASSFSGTGGYGYTF. The CDR3 DNA reads as TGTGCCAGCAGTTTTTCCGGGACAGGGGGTTATGGCTACACCTTC.

This clonotype has only a few counts. This chain uses TRBV5-1 with TRBJ2-1; weak D call: TRBD1 (5 bases). V was shortened by 4 bases and J by 7 bases, with 9 bases between the two germline ends. CDR1 and CDR2 from the germline V gene are SGHRS and YFSETQ. There are 12 residues in the CDR3. The CDR3 here is CASSRTSNEQFF. For the CDR3, the DNA is TGCGCCAGCAGCCGGACAAGTAATGAGCAGTTCTTC.

The chain combines TRBV12-3 or TRBV12-4 with TRBJ1-4; D is undetermined. The CDR3 loop spans 15 amino acids. V lost 4 bases, J lost 5 bases, and 14 bases lay in between. The CDR3 is CASSSPWVKNEKLFF. DNA for the CDR3: TGTGCCAGCAGTTCTCCATGGGTGAAGAATGAAAAACTGTTTTTT.

V is TRBV7-2 and J is TRBJ2-5; perhaps D is TRBD1 or TRBD2 (5 bases each). The CDR3 totals 14 residues. Trimming removed 3 bases at V and 1 base at J, with 9 bases between. In germline, CDR1 is SGHTA, CDR2 FQGNSA. The CDR3 bases are TGTGCCAGCAGCTTTAATGGGGGCCAAGAGACCCAGTACTTC. It codes for CASSFNGGQETQYF.